The sequence of this T cell receptor beta chain was determined in a study of T-cell memory formation after mild COVID-19. In the study overall: Clusters were largely donor specific. Overall study findings and caveats: Memory cells collected pre-infection included some clones that later responded, suggesting cross-reactive memory joined.

The sample holds many counts of this clonotype. Its antigen is still unknown. In TCRdb, the 5' RACE reads were re-called with MiXCR into one record per CDR3 protein. The sample records some 180,000 distinct CDR3 sequences, approximately 17% being singletons. This receptor was identified in a man in his late teens or twenties who had mild COVID-19 (a few samples of this study predate the infection). Cell type and time point are not known. The specimen was PBMCs or a T cell subset sorted from them (not recorded which).

CDR3 nucleotides: TGCGCCAGCAGCCAAGACGGCACGTATGGCTACACCTTC. It codes for CASSQDGTYGYTF. This rearrangement joins TRBV4-1 to TRBJ1-2; no clear D. Germline V lookup: CDR1 MGHRA, CDR2 YSYEKL. The CDR3 contains 13 residues. V gave up 0 bases and J gave up 5 bases, with 7 bases separating them.